These 32 T cell receptor beta chains were all obtained from the same sample, sequenced in a study of blood T cell repertoires in COVID-19. Profiled with immunoSEQ multiplex PCR; TCRdb holds only in-frame clones, not every one. There are 30,000 to 45,000 clones in the sample; approximately 86% occur only once, and approximately 7.3% lies in the top ten. The sample comprised peripheral blood. These receptors came from a human donor in a cohort sampled during active COVID-19.

The chain employs TRBV30 and TRBJ1-3; no reliable D call. CDR3 size: 13 residues. The V and J ends lost 2 bases and 1 base respectively, with 6 bases between them. Looked up from germline, CDR1 is GTSNPN and CDR2 is SVGIG (reference sequence). The CDR3 is CAWSPGSGNTIYF. DNA for the CDR3: TGTGCCTGGAGTCCAGGTTCTGGAAACACCATATATTTT.

CDR3 residues: CASSVATSNNEQFF. CDR3 DNA sequence: TGTGCCAGCAGCGTAGCGACTAGCAACAATGAGCAGTTCTTC. J is TRBJ2-1 and V is TRBV9; TRBD2 agrees at 7 bases. Germline CDR1 SGDLS, CDR2 YYNGEE. There are 14 residues in the CDR3. V shed 0 bases, J shed 5 bases, and the junction held 2 bases outside the gene matches.

The rearrangement uses TRBV6-6 and TRBJ1-5; 8 bases are shared with TRBD1. The CDR3 consists of 14 residues. From germline, CDR1 is MNHNY and CDR2 SVGAGI (reference sequence). V shed 5 bases, J shed 2 bases, and the junction held 2 bases outside the gene matches. CDR3 nucleotides: TGTGCCAGCAGTGCGACAGGGGGCAATCAGCCCCAGCATTTT. Translated, it gives CASSATGGNQPQHF.

This sequence joins TRBV5-5 and TRBJ2-7; maybe TRBD1 (5 bases). The CDR3 sequence is 15 residues long. Trimming took off 3 bases at V and 2 bases at J, with 15 bases between the two ends. Germline loops: CDR1 SGHKS, CDR2 YYEKEE (reference sequence). In DNA, the CDR3 is TGTGCCAGCAGCTGGGAAATTCAGGGTACCTACGAGCAGTACTTC. Its protein is CASSWEIQGTYEQYF.

This chain uses TRBV19 with TRBJ1-2; D is uncertain. This CDR3 is built from 15 residues. Germline assignment: CDR1 LNHDA and CDR2 SQIVND (reference sequence). Trimming shortened V by 10 bases and J by 2 bases, and 20 bases separated the two germline ends. CDR3 DNA: TGTGCCACTAAGGGCGGGCACTTATTAAACTATGGCTACACCTTC. Amino acid sequence: CATKGGHLLNYGYTF.

V is TRBV7-9 and J is TRBJ1-1; no reliable D call. The germline gives CDR1 SEHNR, CDR2 FQNEAQ (reference sequence). This CDR3 is 11 amino acids long. The V end lost 7 bases, the J end lost 7 bases, and 10 bases lay between the germline ends. CDR3 sequence: CASTPSGEAFF. The CDR3 coding sequence is TGTGCCAGCACCCCTTCAGGTGAAGCTTTCTTT.

The chain has TRBV6-5 and TRBJ1-4; D possibly corresponds to TRBD1 (5 bases). This CDR3 is 16 amino acids long. Germline V gene lookup returns CDR1 MNHEY and CDR2 SVGAGI. V lost 0 bases to trimming and J lost 8 bases, with 16 bases between them. The CDR3 DNA is TGTGCCAGCAGTTACTCGGTGGGCAGGGCAGGCGAAAAACTGTTTTTT. It translates to CASSYSVGRAGEKLFF.

This chain uses TRBV5-1 with TRBJ2-5; D is ambiguous. The CDR3 sequence is 14 residues long. Germline assignment: CDR1 SGHRS and CDR2 YFSETQ. Trimming cost V 0 bases and J 5 bases, with 11 bases left between them. The CDR3: CASSLVPGSETQYF. Written as DNA, the CDR3 is TGCGCCAGCAGCTTGGTTCCCGGGTCGGAGACCCAGTACTTC. Looking up the rest from reference TRBV5-1 and TRBJ2-5 gives the full variable domain: KAGVTQTPRYLIKTRGQQVTLSCSPISGHRSVSWYQQTPGQGLQFLFEYFSETQRNKGNFPGRFSGRQFSNSRSEMNVSTLELGDSALYLCASSLVPGSETQYFGPGTRLLVL.

This chain's CDR3 is CASSSGTGGHEQFF. CDR3 nucleotide sequence: TGTGCCAGCAGCTCCGGGACAGGGGGTCATGAGCAGTTCTTC. The chain joins TRBV7-3 to TRBJ2-1, with TRBD1 matching over 11 bases. The CDR3 is 14 amino acids. J lost 8 bases, V lost 4 bases, and 4 bases had no gene match. Germline CDR1 SGHTA, CDR2 FQGTGA. Looking up the rest from reference TRBV7-3 and TRBJ2-1 gives the full variable domain: GAGVSQTPSNKVTEKGKYVELRCDPISGHTALYWYRQSLGQGPEFLIYFQGTGAADDSGLPNDRFFAVRPEGSVSTLKIQRTERGDSAVYLCASSSGTGGHEQFFGPGTRLTVL.

The chain couples TRBV6-5 to TRBJ1-2, with 8 bases fitting TRBD1. V was clipped by 9 bases and J by 9 bases; unmatched bases: 6. Germline V gene lookup returns CDR1 MNHEY and CDR2 SVGAGI. This CDR3 spans 11 amino acids. CDR3 nucleotides: TGTGCCAGTAGGACAGGGAGGAGCTACACCTTC. Translation gives CASRTGRSYTF.

The V and J genes are TRBV5-1 and TRBJ2-3; possible D gene TRBD2, 6 bases. Germline loops: CDR1 SGHRS, CDR2 YFSETQ. The CDR3 is 14 residues long. V lost 4 bases and J 6 bases, leaving 15 bases between the germline ends. The CDR3 protein is CASSPGRERDTQYF. CDR3 nucleotides: TGCGCCAGCAGCCCGGGTCGGGAGCGGGATACGCAGTATTTT. Full variable domain (missing parts from reference TRBV5-1 and TRBJ2-3): KAGVTQTPRYLIKTRGQQVTLSCSPISGHRSVSWYQQTPGQGLQFLFEYFSETQRNKGNFPGRFSGRQFSNSRSEMNVSTLELGDSALYLCASSPGRERDTQYFGPGTRLTVL.

The rearrangement joins TRBV12-3 or TRBV12-4 to TRBJ1-2, with no clear D. The CDR3 is 11 amino acids. V was shortened by 7 bases and J by 1 base, with 4 bases between the two germline ends. CDR3 amino acids: CASTNNYGYTF. As DNA, the CDR3 is TGTGCCAGCACCAATAACTATGGCTACACCTTC.

V and J are TRBV6-1 and TRBJ1-4; 7 nucleotides align to TRBD1. This CDR3 contains 15 residues. After removal of 1 base from V and 7 bases from J, the junction contained 6 bases not matched to a gene. Germline V gene sequence: CDR1 MNHNS, CDR2 SASEGT. Here the CDR3 reads CASSEGGSGGEKLFF. CDR3 nucleotide sequence: TGTGCCAGCAGTGAAGGGGGCTCAGGGGGTGAAAAACTGTTTTTT.

This clone was counted once. The chain recombines TRBV30 with TRBJ2-7; D is unclear. Germline assignment: CDR1 GTSNPN and CDR2 SVGIG (reference sequence). This CDR3 has 11 amino acids. V was trimmed by 0 bases and J by 7 bases, leaving 7 bases between them. The CDR3 nucleotides are TGTGCCTGGAGTGTGGCGGATGAGCAGTACTTC. Encoded protein: CAWSVADEQYF.

The sample holds a few counts of this clone. The V gene is TRBV19, the J gene TRBJ1-5; the D gene is possibly TRBD1 (6 bases). CDR1 and CDR2 (germline): LNHDA, SQIVND (reference sequence). Deletions cut 5 bases from V and 0 bases from J, with 14 bases between. The CDR3 has 16 amino acids. CDR3 nucleotides: TGTGCCAGTAGTTCCCCTAACAGGGCTAGCAATCAGCCCCAGCATTTT. Translated, it gives CASSSPNRASNQPQHF.

This clone was detected a few times. The genes are TRBV28 and TRBJ2-1; TRBD1 might be the D (7 bases). V shed 3 bases and J shed 2 bases, with 11 bases lying between them. The CDR3 covers 15 residues. CDR1 is MDHEN and CDR2 is SYDVKM in the germline V gene. The CDR3 region is CASSFSGGTYNEQFF. DNA of the CDR3: TGTGCCAGCAGTTTTTCAGGGGGGACCTACAATGAGCAGTTCTTC.

V and J are TRBV4-3 and TRBJ2-7; TRBD2 agrees at 8 bases. Germline V gene sequence: CDR1 LGHNA, CDR2 YSLEER. The CDR3 has 18 amino acids. V lost 2 bases and J lost 3; bases outside the gene matches: 15. Here the CDR3 reads CASSQYTTSEHSDYEQYF. The DNA of the CDR3 is TGCGCCAGCAGCCAATACACGACTAGCGAGCATTCTGACTACGAGCAGTACTTC.

This chain links TRBV28 with TRBJ2-1, with D hard to call. The CDR3 is 14 residues long. V shed 5 bases and J shed 4 bases, with 12 bases lying between them. Per the germline V gene, CDR1 is MDHEN and CDR2 is SYDVKM. This CDR3 reads CASSPLSRYNEQFF. The DNA of the CDR3 is TGTGCCAGCAGTCCGCTTTCGCGGTACAATGAGCAGTTCTTC.

The chain has TRBV5-1 and TRBJ1-1; TRBD1 matches 7 bases. The CDR3 loop spans 14 amino acids. V was clipped by 2 bases and J by 4 bases; unmatched bases: 5. Germline loops: CDR1 SGHRS, CDR2 YFSETQ. This CDR3 reads CASSFGDSSTEAFF. The CDR3, as DNA: TGCGCCAGCAGCTTTGGGGACAGTAGCACTGAAGCTTTCTTT.

The rearrangement links TRBV4-1 to TRBJ1-1; 8 bases line up with TRBD1. Trimming took 2 bases from V and 1 from J; bases not matched to a gene: 9. CDR1 is MGHRA and CDR2 is YSYEKL in the germline V gene. This CDR3 comprises 17 residues. The CDR3 nucleotides read TGCGCCAGCAGCCAATCCCCTCCCGGGACAGGGAACACTGAAGCTTTCTTT. Translating it yields CASSQSPPGTGNTEAFF.

This clone was seen a handful of times. The chain employs TRBV19 and TRBJ1-2, with D possibly being TRBD1 (6 bases). CDR3 size: 13 residues. In germline, CDR1 is LNHDA, CDR2 SQIVND (reference sequence). Trimming shortened V by 5 bases and J by 3 bases, and 10 bases separated the two germline ends. CDR3 coding DNA: TGTGCCAGTAGTTCACAGGGCTACTATGGCTACACCTTC. This codes for CASSSQGYYGYTF.

CDR3: CASSPPGTYSYEQYF. In DNA form, the CDR3 reads TGTGCCAGCAGTCCCCCCGGGACTTACTCCTACGAGCAGTACTTC. The rearrangement uses TRBV28 and TRBJ2-7; D possibly corresponds to TRBD2 (6 bases). CDR3 length: 15 amino acids. V was trimmed by 5 bases and J by 0 bases, leaving 14 bases between them. CDR1 and CDR2 (germline): MDHEN, SYDVKM.

This chain uses TRBV4-2 with TRBJ2-1; D might be TRBD1 (7 bases). V lost 6 bases and J lost 5, with 23 bases in between. This CDR3 has 17 residues. Germline values: CDR1 LGHNA, CDR2 YNFKEQ. The CDR3 loop reads CASSQGGRGTGNNEQFF. The CDR3 DNA reads TGTGCCAGCAGTCAGGGGGGACGTGGGACGGGAAACAATGAGCAGTTCTTC.

The chain has TRBV6-5 and TRBJ1-3, with 7 bases lining up with TRBD1. With 6 bases clipped from V and 4 bases from J, the junction kept 6 bases outside the gene matches. CDR1 MNHEY and CDR2 SVGAGI come from the germline V gene. This CDR3 contains 14 residues. CDR3: CASRIGGSGNTIYF. For the CDR3, the DNA is TGTGCCAGCAGAATAGGGGGCTCGGGAAACACCATATATTTT.

The V and J genes are TRBV4-1 and TRBJ2-5, with a tentative D call TRBD1 (6 bases). CDR3 length: 15 amino acids. Germline V gene sequence: CDR1 MGHRA, CDR2 YSYEKL. Trimming took 0 bases from V and 2 from J, leaving 10 bases between them. DNA for the CDR3: TGCGCCAGCAGCCAAGATCCCGGACAGCAAGAGACCCAGTACTTC. It codes for CASSQDPGQQETQYF.

The chain links TRBV5-1 to TRBJ1-3; unclear D gene. The CDR3 runs 14 residues. The germline V gene has CDR1 SGHRS and CDR2 YFSETQ. V lost 0 bases and J 3 bases, leaving 7 bases between the germline ends. The CDR3 loop reads CASSLVGIGNTIYF. In DNA form, the CDR3 reads TGCGCCAGCAGCTTGGTTGGCATTGGAAACACCATATATTTT.

The genes are TRBV3-1 (or the pseudogene TRBV3-2) and TRBJ2-6; 9 bases fit TRBD1. Germline V lookup: CDR1 LGHDT, CDR2 YNNKEL (reference sequence). V trimming: 4 bases; J trimming: 1 base; junction bases outside the gene matches: 5. The CDR3 loop spans 17 amino acids. Written as DNA, the CDR3 is TGTGCCAGCAGCCTGACAGGGGGGGTGTCTGGGGCCAACGTCCTGACTTTC. Its protein product is CASSLTGGVSGANVLTF.

CDR3 DNA sequence: TGTGCCAGCAGCCTAAACAGGGATGGCGCCGGGGAGCTGTTTTTT. The encoded protein is CASSLNRDGAGELFF. The rearrangement joins TRBV7-2 to TRBJ2-2, with D tentatively TRBD1 (6 bases). The germline V gene has CDR1 SGHTA and CDR2 FQGNSA. V was shortened by 5 bases and J by 6 bases, with 16 bases between the two germline ends. The CDR3 has 15 amino acids. Filled out from reference TRBV7-2 and TRBJ2-2, the complete variable domain reads GAGVSQSPSNKVTEKGKDVELRCDPISGHTALYWYRQSLGQGLEFLIYFQGNSAPDKSGLPSDRFSAERTGGSVSTLTIQRTQQEDSAVYLCASSLNRDGAGELFFGEGSRLTVL.

The chain joins TRBV27 to TRBJ2-5; 9 positions match TRBD1. The CDR3 loop spans 13 amino acids. The germline CDR1 and CDR2 sequences are MNHEY and SMNVEV (reference sequence). J was trimmed by 4 bases and V by 8 bases; bases with no gene match: 5. The CDR3 nucleotides are TGTGCCAGCTCTACAGGGGGCACAGAGACCCAGTACTTC. This encodes CASSTGGTETQYF.

The chain carries TRBV28 and TRBJ2-7; 7 bases are a match to TRBD1. The V gene's germline CDR1 is MDHEN and CDR2 SYDVKM. The CDR3 totals 13 residues. With 4 bases clipped from V and 4 bases from J, the junction kept 4 bases outside the gene matches. This CDR3 reads CASSSGQRYEQYF. The CDR3 DNA reads as TGTGCCAGCAGTTCGGGACAGAGGTACGAGCAGTACTTC.

CDR3 nucleotide sequence: TGTGCCAGCAGTACCATCCAGCAGGTTGGGGGGACTGAAGCTTTCTTT. This gives the protein CASSTIQQVGGTEAFF. J is TRBJ1-1 and V is TRBV28, with D tentatively TRBD1 (5 bases). The CDR3 sequence is 16 residues long. Trimming took 5 bases from V and 5 from J, leaving 21 bases between them. Germline assignment: CDR1 MDHEN and CDR2 SYDVKM.

This clone appeared once. The V and J genes are TRBV9 and TRBJ2-3, with 12 bases matching TRBD2. The CDR3 has 16 residues. V trimming: 3 bases; J trimming: 1 base; junction bases outside the gene matches: 3. Germline assignment: CDR1 SGDLS and CDR2 YYNGEE. In nucleotides, the CDR3 is TGTGCCAGCAGCGCCTGGACTAGCGGGGGCACAGATACGCAGTATTTT. Translating gives CASSAWTSGGTDTQYF. The variable domain in full, with the rest retrieved from reference TRBV9 and TRBJ2-3, is DSGVTQTPKHLITATGQRVTLRCSPRSGDLSVYWYQQSLDQGLQFLIQYYNGEERAKGNILERFSAQQFPDLHSELNLSSLELGDSALYFCASSAWTSGGTDTQYFGPGTRLTVL.